This T cell receptor (beta chain) originates from a study of immune evolution from preneoplasia to lung adenocarcinoma. Overall study context: HLA loss of heterozygosity: roughly 7.5% AIS, about 15% MIA, around 35% ADC, none AAH. Regarding the study as a whole: From normal lung to invasive adenocarcinoma, top clone frequencies appeared to decrease.

Generated by immunoSEQ multiplex PCR, the TCRdb table keeps only in-frame clones and is missing some. The repertoire consists of around 11,000 clones, with around 86% occurring once and the leading ten covering roughly 4%. Each case's diagnosis was confirmed by two pathologists on H&E. A few counts support this clone. Its antigen is unknown. The V and J ends lost 6 bases and 2 bases respectively, with 11 bases between them. The CDR3 has 14 residues. The germline gives CDR1 MNHEY, CDR2 SMNVEV (reference sequence). The rearrangement links TRBV27 to TRBJ1-3, with D uncertain. The clonotype originates from a person between 70 and 80 years old with invasive lung adenocarcinoma. The specimen sequenced was FFPE invasive lung adenocarcinoma tissue. The CDR3: CASSSGRTGNTIYF. The CDR3, as DNA: TGTGCCAGCAGCTCCGGGCGGACTGGAAACACCATATATTTT.